Following are 6 T cell receptor beta chains from one sample sequenced in a study of Ad26.COV2.S vaccination and SARS-CoV-2 variants. Treatment reported: 19 received Ad26.COV2.S at low or high dose, single or two shots; several received placebo; per-sample allocation not given. Each sample was drawn 63 days after the first injection (of vaccine or placebo). Some clones are missing from TCRdb's copy, which holds only in-frame ones; the method was immunoSEQ multiplex PCR. The sample lists some 350,000 clones; 90% were seen once. The sample was peripheral blood, taken in a trial of Ad26.COV2.S vaccine versus placebo. The receptors were sampled from a person between 18 and 65 years old who received the Ad26.COV2.S COVID-19 vaccine or a placebo.

This sequence joins TRBV19 and TRBJ2-7, with D perhaps TRBD1 or TRBD2 (5 bases each). Trimming removed 6 bases at V and 4 bases at J, with 22 bases between. The CDR3 extends over 16 amino acids. Germline V lookup: CDR1 LNHDA, CDR2 SQIVND (reference sequence). CDR3 region: CASRLSPWDPPYEQYF. CDR3 nucleotide sequence: TGTGCCAGTAGGCTAAGCCCGTGGGACCCCCCTTACGAGCAGTACTTC.

The J gene is TRBJ2-2, the V gene TRBV6-2 or TRBV6-3, with D possibly TRBD2 on 6 matching bases. This CDR3 contains 15 residues. Deletions cut 2 bases from V and 2 bases from J, with 9 bases between. Germline assignment: CDR1 MNHEY and CDR2 SVGEGT. In nucleotides, the CDR3 is TGTGCCAGCAGTTACCAGCGGGCAAACACCGGGGAGCTGTTTTTT. This translates into CASSYQRANTGELFF.

The V and J genes are TRBV6-5 and TRBJ2-7; TRBD2 might be the D (7 bases). V was pared by 5 bases and J by 6 bases, with 20 bases between. CDR1 and CDR2 (germline): MNHEY, SVGAGI. This CDR3 region has 15 residues. This CDR3 is CASSLAPGGPGEQYV. In DNA, the CDR3 is TGTGCCAGCAGTCTGGCCCCGGGGGGCCCGGGCGAGCAGTACGTC.

The V call is TRBV4-2, the J call TRBJ2-1; 8 bases line up with TRBD2. The V gene's germline CDR1 is LGHNA and CDR2 YNFKEQ. J gave up 5 bases and V 4 bases, and 13 bases lay outside the gene matches. This CDR3 has 17 amino acids. The CDR3 DNA sequence: TGTGCCAGCAGCCTAAGTAGAACACTAGCGGCCGACAATGAGCAGTTCTTC. Translating gives CASSLSRTLAADNEQFF.

Details on this clone: Distinct nucleotide sequences in the sample also encode this CDR3. V usage is TRBV19 and J usage is TRBJ1-1; possible D gene TRBD1, 5 bases. There are 14 residues in the CDR3. V dropped 3 bases and J dropped 2 bases, with 10 bases sitting between them. Germline V gene data show CDR1 as LNHDA and CDR2 as SQIVND (reference sequence). As DNA, the CDR3 is TGTGCCAGTAGTATTGCGGGGGGAAACACTGAAGCTTTCTTT. This codes for CASSIAGGNTEAFF. Full variable domain (missing parts from reference TRBV19 and TRBJ1-1): DGGITQSPKYLFRKEGQNVTLSCEQNLNHDAMYWYRQDPGQGLRLIYYSQIVNDFQKGDIAEGYSVSREKKESFPLTVTSAQKNPTAFYLCASSIAGGNTEAFFGQGTRLTVV.

For the CDR3, the DNA is TGTGCCAGCAGCTTAGATTGGTCGTCGGGCGGGAGATTCTCAGATACGCAGTATTTT. This encodes CASSLDWSSGGRFSDTQYF. The chain is built from TRBV11-3 and TRBJ2-3; TRBD2 aligns across 7 bases. Germline CDR1 reads SGHNT; CDR2 reads YENEEA. V was clipped by 0 bases and J by 4 bases; unmatched bases: 16. This CDR3 spans 19 amino acids. Based on the CDR3 plus reference TRBV11-3 and TRBJ2-3, the full variable domain is EAGVVQSPRYKIIEKKQPVAFWCNPISGHNTLYWYLQNLGQGPELLIRYENEEAVDDSQLPKDRFSAERLKGVDSTLKIQPAELGDSAVYLCASSLDWSSGGRFSDTQYFGPGTRLTVL.